This entry describes one T cell receptor beta chain. This clone's antigen is unknown. No much larger clonotype is one base removed from it; base qualities were not supplied. The data originate from a study of memory B cells and T cells in multiple sclerosis (dated by TCRdb to the late 2010s). About the study as a whole: The study compared TCR beta repertoires of autoproliferating peripheral T cells with brain lesion-infiltrating T cells in multiple sclerosis patients. Two multiple sclerosis patients were included in the TCR sequencing because brain lesions obtained at autopsy or brain-infiltrating cells obtained from biopsy were available for them.

The immunoSEQ Platform was used to amplify TCRbeta CDR3 regions from extracted genomic DNA. The immunoSEQ assay used multiplex PCR together with high-throughput sequencing and a bioinformatics pipeline from the vendor. In the original analysis: After discarding non-productive sequences and any CDR3s under 4 amino acids in length, clonotype frequencies were recalculated for each sample. Shared clonotypes were identified in immunoSEQ Analyzer 2.0 as identical CDR3 amino acid, V gene and J gene sequences. Repertoire overlap was normalized by dividing shared clonotype counts by the product of both clone-set sizes, with the result scaled by 1000 into arbitrary units. What TCRdb holds here is the immuneACCESS table cut down to in-frame rearrangements. Part of the clones is not present; checked against another copy, under half of the missing clones reflect an unresolved V gene, and the others are unexplained. Clonal size and the V and J genes are those of that table, whereas D and trimming came from the DNA. For this sample there are tens of thousands of clones; more than 75% appear just once. The leading ten clones occupy less than 3% of the sample.

Findings and caveats that apply to the study as a whole: Because clone-set sizes varied across compartments, the counts of shared clonotypes were affected, making normalization necessary.

The CDR3 sequence holds 16 residues, the cysteine and phenylalanine included. The kept DNA is CDR3 alone, 48 bases in frame from the first base. Taken from the germline V gene, the CDR1 and CDR2 loops are SGHRS and YFSETQ. V is cut by 0 bases and J by 0 bases, and the space between the germline ends is 13 bases. After CFSE-labeled PBMCs were cultured without a stimulus, the autoproliferating (CFSEdim) and non-proliferating (CFSEhi) T cell fractions were sequenced separately. In total, 5x10^7 CFSE-labeled PBMCs were cultured without stimulus for 6 to 8 days, after which replicate wells were pooled. PBMCs were labeled with around 0.5 uM CFSE and cultured in serum-free AIM-V medium without exogenous stimuli. PBMCs were isolated by Ficoll density gradient centrifugation and cryopreserved before use. Live 7-AAD-negative cells were sorted on a FACSAria III, washed with PBS, and frozen at -80 degrees C as dry pellets.

What was sequenced was PBMCs from blood kept in culture. In this chain, TRBV5-1 is recombined with TRBJ2-7; no D gene call is confident. This sequence was found in a human donor with multiple sclerosis. The DNA reads TGCGCCAGCAGCTTGGAGTCGGAGATGAGCTCCTACGAGCAGTACTTC. It is translated as CASSLESEMSSYEQYF. Extended through the reference TRBV5-1 and TRBJ2-7 proteins, this CDR3 yields the full variable domain: KAGVTQTPRYLIKTRGQQVTLSCSPISGHRSVSWYQQTPGQGLQFLFEYFSETQRNKGNFPGRFSGRQFSNSRSEMNVSTLELGDSALYLCASSLESEMSSYEQYFGPGTRLTVT.